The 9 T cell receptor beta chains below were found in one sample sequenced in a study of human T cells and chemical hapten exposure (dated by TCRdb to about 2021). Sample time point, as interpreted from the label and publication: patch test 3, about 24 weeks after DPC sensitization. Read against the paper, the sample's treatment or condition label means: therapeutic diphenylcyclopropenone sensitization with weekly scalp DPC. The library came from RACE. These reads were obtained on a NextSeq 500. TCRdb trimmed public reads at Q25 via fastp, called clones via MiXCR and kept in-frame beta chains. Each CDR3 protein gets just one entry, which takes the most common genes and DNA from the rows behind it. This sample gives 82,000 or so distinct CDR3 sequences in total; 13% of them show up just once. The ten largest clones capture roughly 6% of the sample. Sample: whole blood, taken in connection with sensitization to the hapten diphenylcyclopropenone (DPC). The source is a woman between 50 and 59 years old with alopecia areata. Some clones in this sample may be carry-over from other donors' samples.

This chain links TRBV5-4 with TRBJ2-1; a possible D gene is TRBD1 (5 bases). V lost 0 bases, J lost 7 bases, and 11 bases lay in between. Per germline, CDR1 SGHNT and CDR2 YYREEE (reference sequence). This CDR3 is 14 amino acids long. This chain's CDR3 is CASSLEQVWNEQFF. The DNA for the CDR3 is TGTGCCAGCAGCTTGGAACAGGTTTGGAATGAGCAGTTCTTC.

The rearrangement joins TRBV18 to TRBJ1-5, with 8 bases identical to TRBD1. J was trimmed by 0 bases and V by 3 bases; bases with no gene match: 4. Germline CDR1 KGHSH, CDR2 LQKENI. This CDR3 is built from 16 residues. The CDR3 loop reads CASSPRTGNSNQPQHF. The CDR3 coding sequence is TGTGCCAGCTCACCCCGGACAGGGAATAGCAATCAGCCCCAGCATTTT. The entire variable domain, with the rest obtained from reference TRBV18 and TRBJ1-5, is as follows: NAGVMQNPRHLVRRRGQEARLRCSPMKGHSHVYWYRQLPEEGLKFMVYLQKENIIDESGMPKERFSAEFPKEGPSILRIQQVVRGDSAAYFCASSPRTGNSNQPQHFGDGTRLSIL.

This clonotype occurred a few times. CDR3 DNA: TGTGCCAGCAGCCAAGTAGTCCAGAGCTCCTACGAGCAGTACTTC. Its translation is CASSQVVQSSYEQYF. The J gene is TRBJ2-7, the V gene TRBV4-2, with no clear D. Looked up from germline, CDR1 is LGHNA and CDR2 is YNFKEQ. The V and J ends lost 1 base and 0 bases respectively, with 10 bases between them. The CDR3 totals 15 residues.

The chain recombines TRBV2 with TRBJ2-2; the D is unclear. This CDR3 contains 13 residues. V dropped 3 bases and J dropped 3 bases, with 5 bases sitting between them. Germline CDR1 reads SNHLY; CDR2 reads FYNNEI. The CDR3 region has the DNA TGTGCCAGCAGTGATCCCCACACCGGGGAGCTGTTTTTT. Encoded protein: CASSDPHTGELFF.

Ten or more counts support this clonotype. In nucleotides, the CDR3 is TGTGCCAGCGGCGAGAGGTTTTTCGAGACTGAAGCTTTCTTT. Translating gives CASGERFFETEAFF. V and J are TRBV2 and TRBJ1-1, with no clear D. V lost 8 bases, J lost 5 bases, and 18 bases lay in between. CDR1 SNHLY and CDR2 FYNNEI come from the germline V gene. There are 14 residues in the CDR3.

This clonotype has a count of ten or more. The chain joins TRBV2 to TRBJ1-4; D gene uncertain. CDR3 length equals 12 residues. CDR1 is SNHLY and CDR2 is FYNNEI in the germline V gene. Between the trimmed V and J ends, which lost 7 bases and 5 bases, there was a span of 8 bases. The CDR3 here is CASTSPNEKLFF. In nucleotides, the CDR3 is TGTGCCAGCACGAGCCCAAATGAAAAACTGTTTTTT.

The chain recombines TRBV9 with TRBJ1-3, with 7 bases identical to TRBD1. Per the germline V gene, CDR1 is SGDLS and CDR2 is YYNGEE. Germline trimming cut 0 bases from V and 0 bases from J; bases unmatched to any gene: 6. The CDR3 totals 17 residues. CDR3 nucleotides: TGTGCCAGCAGCGTAGCAGGGACAGATTACTCTGGAAACACCATATATTTT. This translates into CASSVAGTDYSGNTIYF.

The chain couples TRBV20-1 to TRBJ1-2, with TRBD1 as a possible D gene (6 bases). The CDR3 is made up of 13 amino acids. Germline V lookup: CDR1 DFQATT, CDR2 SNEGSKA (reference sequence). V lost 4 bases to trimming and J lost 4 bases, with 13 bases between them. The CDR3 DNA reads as TGCAGTGCTATTGAACAGGGAGGCTATGGCTACACCTTC. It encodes CSAIEQGGYGYTF.

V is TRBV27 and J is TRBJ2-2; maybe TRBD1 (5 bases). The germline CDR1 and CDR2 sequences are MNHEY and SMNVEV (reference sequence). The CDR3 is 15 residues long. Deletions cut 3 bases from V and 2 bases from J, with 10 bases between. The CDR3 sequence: CASSFKGPNTGELFF. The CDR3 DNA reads TGTGCCAGCAGTTTTAAGGGGCCAAACACCGGGGAGCTGTTTTTT.